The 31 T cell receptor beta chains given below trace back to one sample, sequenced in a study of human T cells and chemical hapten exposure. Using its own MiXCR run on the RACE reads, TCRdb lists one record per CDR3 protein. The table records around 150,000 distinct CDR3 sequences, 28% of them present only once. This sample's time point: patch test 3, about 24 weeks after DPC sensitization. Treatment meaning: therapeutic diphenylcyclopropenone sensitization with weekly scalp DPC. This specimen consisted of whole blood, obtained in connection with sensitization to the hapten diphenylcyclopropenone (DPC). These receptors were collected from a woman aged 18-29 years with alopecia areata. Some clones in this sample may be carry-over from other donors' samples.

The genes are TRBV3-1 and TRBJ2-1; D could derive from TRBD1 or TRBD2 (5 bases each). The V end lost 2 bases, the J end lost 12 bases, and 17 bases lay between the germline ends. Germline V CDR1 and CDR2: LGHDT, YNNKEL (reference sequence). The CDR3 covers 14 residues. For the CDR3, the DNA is TGTGCCAGCAGCCAATTCACGAGCGGTACAGGGCAGTTCTTC. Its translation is CASSQFTSGTGQFF.

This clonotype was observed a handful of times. CDR3 bases: TGCAGTGCTCTCCGGGACCCTAATCAGCCCCAGCATTTT. Its translation: CSALRDPNQPQHF. V usage is TRBV20-1 and J usage is TRBJ1-5, with D tentatively TRBD1 (5 bases). Trimming shortened V by 5 bases and J by 4 bases, and 12 bases separated the two germline ends. Germline-derived CDR1 and CDR2 are DFQATT and SNEGSKA (reference sequence). The CDR3 sequence is 13 residues long.

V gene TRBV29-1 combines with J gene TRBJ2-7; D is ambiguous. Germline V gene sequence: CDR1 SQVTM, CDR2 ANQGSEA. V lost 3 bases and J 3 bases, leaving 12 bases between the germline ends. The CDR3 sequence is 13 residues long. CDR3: CSVDSGPNYEQYF. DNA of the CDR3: TGCAGCGTTGACAGTGGCCCGAACTACGAGCAGTACTTC.

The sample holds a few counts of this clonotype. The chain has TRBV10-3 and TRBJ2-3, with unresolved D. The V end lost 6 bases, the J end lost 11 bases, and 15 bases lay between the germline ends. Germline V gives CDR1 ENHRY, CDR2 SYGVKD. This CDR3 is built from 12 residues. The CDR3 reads CAISGGLEVQYF. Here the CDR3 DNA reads TGTGCCATCAGCGGTGGGCTAGAGGTGCAGTATTTT.

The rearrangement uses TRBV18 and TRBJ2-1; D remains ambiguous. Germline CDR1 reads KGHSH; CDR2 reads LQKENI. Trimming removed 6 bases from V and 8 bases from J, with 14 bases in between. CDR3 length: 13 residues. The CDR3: CASSPAAPDEQFF. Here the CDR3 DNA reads TGTGCCAGCTCCCCCGCTGCCCCGGATGAGCAGTTCTTC.

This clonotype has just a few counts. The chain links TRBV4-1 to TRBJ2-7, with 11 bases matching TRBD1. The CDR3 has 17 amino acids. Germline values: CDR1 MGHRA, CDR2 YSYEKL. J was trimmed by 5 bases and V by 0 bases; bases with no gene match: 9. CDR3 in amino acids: CASSQERLGDRGDEQYF. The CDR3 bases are TGCGCCAGCAGCCAAGAACGATTGGGGGACAGGGGGGACGAGCAGTACTTC.

In nucleotides, the CDR3 is TGTGCCAGCATTTCCGGGAAATGGGGCCTAGAGACCCAGTACTTC. Protein: CASISGKWGLETQYF. This chain uses TRBV27 with TRBJ2-5; D possibly matches TRBD1 or TRBD2 (5 bases each). CDR1 is MNHEY and CDR2 is SMNVEV in the germline V gene (reference sequence). V gave up 7 bases and J gave up 4 bases, with 19 bases separating them. The CDR3 loop spans 15 amino acids.

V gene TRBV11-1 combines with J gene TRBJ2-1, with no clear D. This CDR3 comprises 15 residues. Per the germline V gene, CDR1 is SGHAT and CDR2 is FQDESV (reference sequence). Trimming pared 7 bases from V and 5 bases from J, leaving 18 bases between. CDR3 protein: CASTPIAALNNEQFF. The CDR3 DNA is TGTGCCAGCACCCCGATCGCGGCCTTGAACAATGAGCAGTTCTTC.

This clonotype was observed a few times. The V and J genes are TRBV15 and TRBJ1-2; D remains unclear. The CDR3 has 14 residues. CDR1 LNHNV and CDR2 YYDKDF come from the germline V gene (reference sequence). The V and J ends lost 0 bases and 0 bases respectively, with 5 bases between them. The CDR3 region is CATSRDYANYGYTF. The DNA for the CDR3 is TGTGCCACCAGCAGAGATTACGCTAACTATGGCTACACCTTC. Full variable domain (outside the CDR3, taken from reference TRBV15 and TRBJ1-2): DAMVIQNPRYQVTQFGKPVTLSCSQTLNHNVMYWYQQKSSQAPKLLFHYYDKDFNNEADTPDNFQSRRPNTSFCFLDIRSPGLGDTAMYLCATSRDYANYGYTFGSGTRLTVV.

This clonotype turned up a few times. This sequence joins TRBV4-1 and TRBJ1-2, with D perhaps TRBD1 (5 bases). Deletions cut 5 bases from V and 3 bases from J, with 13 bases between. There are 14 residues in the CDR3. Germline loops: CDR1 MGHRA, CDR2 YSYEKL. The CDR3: CASSKSAGDYGYTF. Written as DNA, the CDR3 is TGCGCCAGCAGCAAGTCAGCGGGGGACTATGGCTACACCTTC.

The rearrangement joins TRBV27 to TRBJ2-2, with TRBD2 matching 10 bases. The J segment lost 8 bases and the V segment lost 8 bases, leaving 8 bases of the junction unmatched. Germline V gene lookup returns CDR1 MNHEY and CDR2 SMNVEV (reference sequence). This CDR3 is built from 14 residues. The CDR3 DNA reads TGTGCCAGCGCTTCTAGCGGGGGCGTGGGGGAGCTGTTTTTT. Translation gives CASASSGGVGELFF.

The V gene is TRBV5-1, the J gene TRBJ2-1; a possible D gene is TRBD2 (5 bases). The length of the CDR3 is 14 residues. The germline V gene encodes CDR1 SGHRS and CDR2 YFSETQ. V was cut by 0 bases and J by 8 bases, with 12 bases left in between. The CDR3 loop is CASSLEASNYEQFF. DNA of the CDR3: TGCGCCAGCAGCTTGGAAGCTAGCAACTATGAGCAGTTCTTC.

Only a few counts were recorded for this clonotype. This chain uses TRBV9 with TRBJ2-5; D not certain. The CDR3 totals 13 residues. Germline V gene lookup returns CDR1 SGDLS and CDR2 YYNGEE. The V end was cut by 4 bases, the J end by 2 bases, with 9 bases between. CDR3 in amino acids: CASSIFGQETQYF. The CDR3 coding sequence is TGTGCCAGCAGCATTTTCGGGCAAGAGACCCAGTACTTC.

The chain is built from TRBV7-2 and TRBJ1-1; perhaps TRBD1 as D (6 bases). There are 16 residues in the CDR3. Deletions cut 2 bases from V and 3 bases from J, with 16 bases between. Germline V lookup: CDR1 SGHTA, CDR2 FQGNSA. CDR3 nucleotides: TGTGCCAGCAGCTTACAGGGGTTGGGGGTCGACACTGAAGCTTTCTTT. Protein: CASSLQGLGVDTEAFF.

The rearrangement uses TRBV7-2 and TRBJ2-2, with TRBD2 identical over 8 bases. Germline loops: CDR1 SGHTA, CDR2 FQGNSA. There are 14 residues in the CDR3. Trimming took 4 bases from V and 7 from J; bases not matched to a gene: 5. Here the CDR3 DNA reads TGTGCCAGCAGCTCAGGACTAGCTCTCGGGGAGCTGTTTTTT. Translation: CASSSGLALGELFF. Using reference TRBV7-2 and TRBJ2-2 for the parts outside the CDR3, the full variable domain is GAGVSQSPSNKVTEKGKDVELRCDPISGHTALYWYRQSLGQGLEFLIYFQGNSAPDKSGLPSDRFSAERTGGSVSTLTIQRTQQEDSAVYLCASSSGLALGELFFGEGSRLTVL.

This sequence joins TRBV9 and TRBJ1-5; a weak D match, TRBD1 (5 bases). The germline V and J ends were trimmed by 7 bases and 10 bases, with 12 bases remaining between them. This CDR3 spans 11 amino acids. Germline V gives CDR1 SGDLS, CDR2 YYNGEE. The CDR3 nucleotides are TGTGCCAGCGGGGGAAGAGAACCCCAGCATTTT. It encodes CASGGREPQHF.

CDR3 sequence: CASSFGGSGEQYF. In nucleotides, the CDR3 is TGTGCCAGCAGTTTCGGAGGATCGGGGGAGCAGTACTTC. The gene calls are TRBV12-3 or TRBV12-4 and TRBJ2-7; TRBD2 might be the D (5 bases). This CDR3 spans 13 amino acids. Trimming left V 3 bases short and J 7 bases short, with 13 bases between.

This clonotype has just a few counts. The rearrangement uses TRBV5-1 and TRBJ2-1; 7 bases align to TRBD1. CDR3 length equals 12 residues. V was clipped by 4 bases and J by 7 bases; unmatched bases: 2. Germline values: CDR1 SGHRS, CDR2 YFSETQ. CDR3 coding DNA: TGCGCCAGCAGCAGACAGGGAAATGAGCAGTTCTTC. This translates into CASSRQGNEQFF.

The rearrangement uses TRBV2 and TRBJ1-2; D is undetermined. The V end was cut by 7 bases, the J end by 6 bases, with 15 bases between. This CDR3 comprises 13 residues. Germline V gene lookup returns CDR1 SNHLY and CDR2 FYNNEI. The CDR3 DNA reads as TGTGCCAGCAAGGTCGCCCGGGAAGATGGCTACACCTTC. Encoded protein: CASKVAREDGYTF.

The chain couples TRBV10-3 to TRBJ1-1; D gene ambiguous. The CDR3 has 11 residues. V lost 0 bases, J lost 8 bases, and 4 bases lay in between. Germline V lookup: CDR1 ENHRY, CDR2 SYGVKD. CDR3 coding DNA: TGTGCCATCAGTGAGTCGGGGGAAGCTTTCTTT. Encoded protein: CAISESGEAFF.

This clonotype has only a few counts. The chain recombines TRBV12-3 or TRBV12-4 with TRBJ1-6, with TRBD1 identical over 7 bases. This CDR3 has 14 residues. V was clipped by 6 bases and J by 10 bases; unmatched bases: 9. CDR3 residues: CASRPGQGESPLHF. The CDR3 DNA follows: TGTGCCAGCAGGCCGGGCCAGGGGGAATCACCCCTCCACTTT.

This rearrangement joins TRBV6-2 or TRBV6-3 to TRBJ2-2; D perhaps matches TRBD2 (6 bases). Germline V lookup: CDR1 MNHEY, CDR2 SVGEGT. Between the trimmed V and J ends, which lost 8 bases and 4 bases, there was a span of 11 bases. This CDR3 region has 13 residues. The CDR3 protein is CASRLVGTGELFF. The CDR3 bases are TGTGCCAGCCGACTAGTGGGCACCGGGGAGCTGTTTTTT.

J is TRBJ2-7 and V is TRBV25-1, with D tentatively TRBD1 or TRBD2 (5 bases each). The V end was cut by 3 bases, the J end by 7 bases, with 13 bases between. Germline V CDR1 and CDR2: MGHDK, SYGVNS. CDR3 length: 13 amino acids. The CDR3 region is CASSDLGTPEQYF. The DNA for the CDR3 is TGTGCCAGCAGTGACCTGGGGACCCCGGAGCAGTACTTC.

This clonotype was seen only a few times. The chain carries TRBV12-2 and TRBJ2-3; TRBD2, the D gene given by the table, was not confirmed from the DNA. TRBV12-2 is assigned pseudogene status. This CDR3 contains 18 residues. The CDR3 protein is CASRFGLAGGPSTDTQYF. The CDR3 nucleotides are TGTGCAAGTCGCTTCGGACTAGCGGGGGGGCCTAGCACAGATACGCAGTATTTT.

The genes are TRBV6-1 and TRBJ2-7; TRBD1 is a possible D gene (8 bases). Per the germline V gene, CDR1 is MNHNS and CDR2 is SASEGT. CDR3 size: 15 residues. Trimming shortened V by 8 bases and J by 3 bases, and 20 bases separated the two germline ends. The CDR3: CASSWGGQDLYEQYF. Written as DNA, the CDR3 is TGTGCCAGCTCCTGGGGGGGACAGGACCTCTACGAGCAGTACTTC.

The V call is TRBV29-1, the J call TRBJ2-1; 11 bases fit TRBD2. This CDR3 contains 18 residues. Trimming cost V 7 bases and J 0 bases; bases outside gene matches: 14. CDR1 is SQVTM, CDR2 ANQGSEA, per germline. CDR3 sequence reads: CSGTSGSPSRLSYNEQFF. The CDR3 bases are TGCAGCGGAACTAGCGGGAGCCCTAGCCGGCTCTCCTACAATGAGCAGTTCTTC.

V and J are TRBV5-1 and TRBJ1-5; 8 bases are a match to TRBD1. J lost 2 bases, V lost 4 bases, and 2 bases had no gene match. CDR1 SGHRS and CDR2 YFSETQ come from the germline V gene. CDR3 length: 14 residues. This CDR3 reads CASSTGGGNQPQHF. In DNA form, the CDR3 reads TGCGCCAGCAGCACAGGGGGTGGCAATCAGCCCCAGCATTTT.

DNA for the CDR3: TGCAGTGCGGTTCGGGACAATAATCAGCCCCAGCATTTT. Translation gives CSAVRDNNQPQHF. V usage is TRBV20-1 and J usage is TRBJ1-5; weak D call: TRBD1 (6 bases). The CDR3 is 13 residues long. Trimming took off 6 bases at V and 4 bases at J, with 13 bases between the two ends. In germline, CDR1 is DFQATT, CDR2 SNEGSKA (reference sequence).

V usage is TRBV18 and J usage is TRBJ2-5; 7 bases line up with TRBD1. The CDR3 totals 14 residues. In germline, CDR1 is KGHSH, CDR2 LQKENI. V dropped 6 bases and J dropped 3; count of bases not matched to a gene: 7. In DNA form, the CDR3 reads TGTGCCAGCTCCCCCGGACAGGCTGAAGAGACCCAGTACTTC. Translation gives CASSPGQAEETQYF.

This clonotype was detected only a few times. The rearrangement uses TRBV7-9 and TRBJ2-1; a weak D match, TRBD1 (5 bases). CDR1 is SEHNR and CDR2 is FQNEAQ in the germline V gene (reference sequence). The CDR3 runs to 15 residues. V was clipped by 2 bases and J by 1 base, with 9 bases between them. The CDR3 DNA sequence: TGTGCCAGCAGCTTAACTACAGGTTCCTACAATGAGCAGTTCTTC. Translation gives CASSLTTGSYNEQFF.

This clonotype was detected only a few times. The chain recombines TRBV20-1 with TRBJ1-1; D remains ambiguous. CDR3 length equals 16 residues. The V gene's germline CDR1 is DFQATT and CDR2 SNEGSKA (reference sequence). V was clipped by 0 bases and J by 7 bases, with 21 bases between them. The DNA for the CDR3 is TGCAGTGCTAGAGATCCCAACGCGACGCCTCGTAATGAAGCTTTCTTT. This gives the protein CSARDPNATPRNEAFF.